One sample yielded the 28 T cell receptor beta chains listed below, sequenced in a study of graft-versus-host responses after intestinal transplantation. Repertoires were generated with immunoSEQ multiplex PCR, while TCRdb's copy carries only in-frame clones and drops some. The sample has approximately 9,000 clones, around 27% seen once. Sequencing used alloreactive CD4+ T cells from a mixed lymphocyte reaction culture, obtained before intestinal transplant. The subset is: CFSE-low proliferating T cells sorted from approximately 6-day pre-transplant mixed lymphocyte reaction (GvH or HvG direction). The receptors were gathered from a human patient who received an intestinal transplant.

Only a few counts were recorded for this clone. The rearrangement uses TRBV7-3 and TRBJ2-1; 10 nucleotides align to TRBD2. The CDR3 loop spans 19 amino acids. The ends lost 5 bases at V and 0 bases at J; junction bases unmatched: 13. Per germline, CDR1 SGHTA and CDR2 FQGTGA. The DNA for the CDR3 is TGTGCCAGCAGCGCCACCCCGACTAGCGGGCAGAGCTCCTACAATGAGCAGTTCTTC. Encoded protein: CASSATPTSGQSSYNEQFF. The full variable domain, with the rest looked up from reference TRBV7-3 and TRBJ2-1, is GAGVSQTPSNKVTEKGKYVELRCDPISGHTALYWYRQSLGQGPEFLIYFQGTGAADDSGLPNDRFFAVRPEGSVSTLKIQRTERGDSAVYLCASSATPTSGQSSYNEQFFGPGTRLTVL.

CDR3: CATSFGTGSYEQYF. The DNA of the CDR3 is TGTGCCACCAGCTTCGGGACAGGATCCTACGAGCAGTACTTC. The J gene is TRBJ2-7, the V gene TRBV15; 8 bases line up with TRBD1. Trimming removed 5 bases from V and 1 base from J; junction bases left unmatched: 4. The CDR3 is 14 residues long. CDR1 is LNHNV, CDR2 YYDKDF, per germline (reference sequence).

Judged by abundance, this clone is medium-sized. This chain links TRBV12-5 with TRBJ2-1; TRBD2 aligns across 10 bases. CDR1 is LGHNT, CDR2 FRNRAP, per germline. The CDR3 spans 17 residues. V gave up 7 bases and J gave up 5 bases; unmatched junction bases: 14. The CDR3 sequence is CASETETSGLDHNEQFF. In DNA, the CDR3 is TGTGCTAGTGAAACTGAGACTAGCGGGTTAGATCACAATGAGCAGTTCTTC.

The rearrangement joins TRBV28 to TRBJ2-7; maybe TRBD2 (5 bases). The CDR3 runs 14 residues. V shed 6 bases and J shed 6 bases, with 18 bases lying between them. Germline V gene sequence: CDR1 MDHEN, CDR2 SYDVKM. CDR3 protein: CASSFLHVGGEQYF. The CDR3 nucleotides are TGTGCCAGCAGCTTCCTCCACGTCGGAGGCGAGCAGTACTTC.

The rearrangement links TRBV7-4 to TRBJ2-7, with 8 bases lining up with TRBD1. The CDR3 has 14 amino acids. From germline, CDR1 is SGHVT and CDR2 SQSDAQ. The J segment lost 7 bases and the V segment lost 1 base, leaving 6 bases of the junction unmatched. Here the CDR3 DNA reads TGTGCCAGCAGCTTAGGGACAGGGTCGGGTGAGCAGTACTTC. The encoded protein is CASSLGTGSGEQYF.

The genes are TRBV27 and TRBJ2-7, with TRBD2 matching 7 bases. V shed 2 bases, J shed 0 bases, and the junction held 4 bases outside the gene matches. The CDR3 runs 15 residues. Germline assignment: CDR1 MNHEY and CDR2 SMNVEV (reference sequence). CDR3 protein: CASSLAGESSYEQYF. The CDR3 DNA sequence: TGTGCCAGCAGTTTAGCGGGGGAAAGCTCCTACGAGCAGTACTTC.

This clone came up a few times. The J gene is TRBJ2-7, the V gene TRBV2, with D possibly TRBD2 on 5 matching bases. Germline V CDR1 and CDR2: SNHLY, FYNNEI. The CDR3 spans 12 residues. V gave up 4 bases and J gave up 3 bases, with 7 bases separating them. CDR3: CASSGGLYEQYF. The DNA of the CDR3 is TGTGCCAGCAGTGGCGGGCTCTACGAGCAGTACTTC. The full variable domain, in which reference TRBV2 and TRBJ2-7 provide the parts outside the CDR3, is EPEVTQTPSHQVTQMGQEVILRCVPISNHLYFYWYRQILGQKVEFLVSFYNNEISEKSEIFDDQFSVERPDGSNFTLKIRSTKLEDSAMYFCASSGGLYEQYFGPGTRLTVT.

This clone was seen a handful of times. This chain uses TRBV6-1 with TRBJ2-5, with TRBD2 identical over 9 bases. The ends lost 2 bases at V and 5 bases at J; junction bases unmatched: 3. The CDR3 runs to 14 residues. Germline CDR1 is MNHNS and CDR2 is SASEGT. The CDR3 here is CASSEQSGRETQYF. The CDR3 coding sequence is TGTGCCAGCAGTGAACAAAGCGGGAGGGAGACCCAGTACTTC.

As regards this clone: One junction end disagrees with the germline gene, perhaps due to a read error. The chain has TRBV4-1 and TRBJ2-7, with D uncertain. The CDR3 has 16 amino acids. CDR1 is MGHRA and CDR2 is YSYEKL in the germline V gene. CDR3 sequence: CASSQAYRLVGDEQYF. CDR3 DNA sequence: TGTGCCAGCAGCCAAGCTTATAGGCTCGTTGGGGACGAGCAGTACTTC.

CDR3 loop: CATSIGTSNTGELFF. CDR3 in DNA: TGTGCCACCAGCATCGGGACGTCGAACACCGGGGAGCTGTTTTTT. V and J are TRBV15 and TRBJ2-2, with D perhaps matching TRBD1 or TRBD2 (5 bases each). V lost 4 bases and J lost 0, with 9 bases in between. This CDR3 region has 15 residues. Germline lookup yields CDR1 LNHNV and CDR2 YYDKDF (reference sequence).

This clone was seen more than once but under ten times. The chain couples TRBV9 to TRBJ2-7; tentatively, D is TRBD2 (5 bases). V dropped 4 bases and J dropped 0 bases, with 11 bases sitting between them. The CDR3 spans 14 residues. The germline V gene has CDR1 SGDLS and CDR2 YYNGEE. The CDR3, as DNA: TGTGCCAGCAGCTTTTACGCGGGCTCCTACGAGCAGTACTTC. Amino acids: CASSFYAGSYEQYF.

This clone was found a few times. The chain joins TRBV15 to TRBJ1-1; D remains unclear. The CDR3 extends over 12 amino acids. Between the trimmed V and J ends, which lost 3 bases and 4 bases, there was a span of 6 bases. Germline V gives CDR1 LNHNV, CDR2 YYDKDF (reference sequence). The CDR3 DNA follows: TGTGCCACCAGCAGTACGGGCACTGAAGCTTTCTTT. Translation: CATSSTGTEAFF. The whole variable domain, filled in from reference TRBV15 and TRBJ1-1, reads DAMVIQNPRYQVTQFGKPVTLSCSQTLNHNVMYWYQQKSSQAPKLLFHYYDKDFNNEADTPDNFQSRRPNTSFCFLDIRSPGLGDTAMYLCATSSTGTEAFFGQGTRLTVV.

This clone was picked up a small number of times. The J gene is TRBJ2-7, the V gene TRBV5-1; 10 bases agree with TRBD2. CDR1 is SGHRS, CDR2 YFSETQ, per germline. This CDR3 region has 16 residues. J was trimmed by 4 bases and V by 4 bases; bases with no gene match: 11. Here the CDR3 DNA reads TGCGCCAGCAGCCCCAGCCTAGCGGGAGAAGTGTACGAGCAGTACTTC. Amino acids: CASSPSLAGEVYEQYF. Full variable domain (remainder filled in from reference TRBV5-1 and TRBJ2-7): KAGVTQTPRYLIKTRGQQVTLSCSPISGHRSVSWYQQTPGQGLQFLFEYFSETQRNKGNFPGRFSGRQFSNSRSEMNVSTLELGDSALYLCASSPSLAGEVYEQYFGPGTRLTVT.

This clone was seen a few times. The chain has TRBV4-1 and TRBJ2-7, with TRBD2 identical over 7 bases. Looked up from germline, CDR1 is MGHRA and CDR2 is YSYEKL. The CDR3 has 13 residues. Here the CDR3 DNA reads TGCGCTGCGGGGGTGGGACCCGCCTACGAGCAGTACTTC. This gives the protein CAAGVGPAYEQYF.

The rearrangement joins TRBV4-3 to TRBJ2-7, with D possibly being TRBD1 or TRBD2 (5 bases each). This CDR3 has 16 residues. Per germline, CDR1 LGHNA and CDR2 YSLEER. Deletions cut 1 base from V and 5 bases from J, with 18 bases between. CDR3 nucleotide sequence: TGCGCCAGCAGCCAAGCCCCTGGTGAGGGGCGAGACGAGCAGTACTTC. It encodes CASSQAPGEGRDEQYF.

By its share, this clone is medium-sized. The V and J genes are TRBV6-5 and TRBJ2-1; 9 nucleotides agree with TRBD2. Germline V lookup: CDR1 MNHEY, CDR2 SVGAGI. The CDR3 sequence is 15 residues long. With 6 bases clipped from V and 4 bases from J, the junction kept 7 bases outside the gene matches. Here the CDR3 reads CASRILAGPYNEQFF. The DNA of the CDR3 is TGTGCCAGCAGGATTCTAGCGGGACCGTACAATGAGCAGTTCTTC.

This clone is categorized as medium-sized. For the CDR3, the DNA is TGTGCCACCAGCGCAGCTGGAAACACCATATATTTT. Residues: CATSAAGNTIYF. The V gene is TRBV15, the J gene TRBJ1-3, with no clear D. The CDR3 is 12 amino acids. Trimming stripped 5 bases from V and 2 bases from J, with 4 bases between. CDR1 is LNHNV, CDR2 YYDKDF, per germline (reference sequence).

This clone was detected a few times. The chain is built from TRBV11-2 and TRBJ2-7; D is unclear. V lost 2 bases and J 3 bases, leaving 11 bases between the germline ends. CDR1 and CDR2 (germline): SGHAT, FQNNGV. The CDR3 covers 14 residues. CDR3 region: CASSLYSANYEQYF. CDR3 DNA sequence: TGTGCCAGCAGCTTATACTCGGCGAACTACGAGCAGTACTTC.

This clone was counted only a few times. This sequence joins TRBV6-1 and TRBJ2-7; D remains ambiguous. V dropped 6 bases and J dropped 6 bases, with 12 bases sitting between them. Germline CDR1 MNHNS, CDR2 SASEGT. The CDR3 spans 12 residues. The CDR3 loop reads CASSRTPSEQYF. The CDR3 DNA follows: TGTGCCAGCAGCCGTACGCCATCCGAGCAGTACTTC.

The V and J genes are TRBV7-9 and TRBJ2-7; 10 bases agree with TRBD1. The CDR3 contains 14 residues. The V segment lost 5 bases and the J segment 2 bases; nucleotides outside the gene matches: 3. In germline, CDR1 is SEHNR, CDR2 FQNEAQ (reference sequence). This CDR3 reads CASSPGQGAYEQYF. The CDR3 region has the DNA TGTGCCAGCAGCCCTGGACAGGGGGCCTACGAGCAGTACTTC.

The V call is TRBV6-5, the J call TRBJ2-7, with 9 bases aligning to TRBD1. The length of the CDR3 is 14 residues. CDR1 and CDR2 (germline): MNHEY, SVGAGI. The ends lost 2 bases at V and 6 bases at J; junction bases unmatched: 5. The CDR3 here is CASSYTDRGSEQYF. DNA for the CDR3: TGTGCCAGCAGTTACACGGACAGGGGCAGCGAGCAGTACTTC.

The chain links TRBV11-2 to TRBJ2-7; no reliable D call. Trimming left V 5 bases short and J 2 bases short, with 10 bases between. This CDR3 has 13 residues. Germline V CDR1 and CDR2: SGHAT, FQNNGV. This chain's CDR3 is CASSQTAAYEQYF. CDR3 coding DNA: TGTGCCAGCAGCCAAACGGCGGCCTACGAGCAGTACTTC. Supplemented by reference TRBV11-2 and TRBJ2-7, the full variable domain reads EAGVAQSPRYKIIEKRQSVAFWCNPISGHATLYWYQQILGQGPKLLIQFQNNGVVDDSQLPKDRFSAERLKGVDSTLKIQPAKLEDSAVYLCASSQTAAYEQYFGPGTRLTVT.

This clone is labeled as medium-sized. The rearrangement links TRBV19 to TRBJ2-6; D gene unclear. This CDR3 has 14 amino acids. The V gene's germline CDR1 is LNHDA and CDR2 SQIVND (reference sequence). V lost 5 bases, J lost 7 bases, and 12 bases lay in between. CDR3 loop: CASSLTLFANVLTF. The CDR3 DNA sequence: TGTGCCAGTAGTTTGACCCTGTTCGCCAACGTCCTGACTTTC.

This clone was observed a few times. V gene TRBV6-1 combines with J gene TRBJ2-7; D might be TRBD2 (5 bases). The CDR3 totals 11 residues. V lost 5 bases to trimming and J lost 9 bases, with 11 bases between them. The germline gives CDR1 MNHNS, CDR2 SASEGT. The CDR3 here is CASSPGGAQYF. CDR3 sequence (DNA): TGTGCCAGCAGTCCCGGAGGCGCGCAGTACTTC.

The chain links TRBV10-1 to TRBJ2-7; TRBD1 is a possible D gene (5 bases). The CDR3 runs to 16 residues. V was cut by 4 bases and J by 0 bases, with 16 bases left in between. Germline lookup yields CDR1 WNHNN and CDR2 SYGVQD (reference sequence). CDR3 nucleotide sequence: TGCGCCAGCAGTGGAAGATCGGACAATAGCTCCTACGAGCAGTACTTC. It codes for CASSGRSDNSSYEQYF.

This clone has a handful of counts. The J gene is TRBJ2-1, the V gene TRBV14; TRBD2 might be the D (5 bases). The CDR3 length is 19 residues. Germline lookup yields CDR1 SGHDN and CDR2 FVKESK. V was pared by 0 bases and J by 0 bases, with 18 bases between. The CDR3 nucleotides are TGTGCCAGCAGCCAAGATTTACCGGGAAGCGCGAGCTCCTACAATGAGCAGTTCTTC. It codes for CASSQDLPGSASSYNEQFF. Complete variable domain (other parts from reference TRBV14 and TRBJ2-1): EAGVTQFPSHSVIEKGQTVTLRCDPISGHDNLYWYRRVMGKEIKFLLHFVKESKQDESGMPNNRFLAERTGGTYSTLKVQPAELEDSGVYFCASSQDLPGSASSYNEQFFGPGTRLTVL.

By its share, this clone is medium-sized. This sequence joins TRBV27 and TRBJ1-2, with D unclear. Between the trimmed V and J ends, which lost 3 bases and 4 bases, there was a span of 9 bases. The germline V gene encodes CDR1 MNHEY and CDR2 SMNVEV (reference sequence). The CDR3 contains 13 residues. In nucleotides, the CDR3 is TGTGCCAGCAGTTTCCCAGGCGGCTATGGCTACACCTTC. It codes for CASSFPGGYGYTF.

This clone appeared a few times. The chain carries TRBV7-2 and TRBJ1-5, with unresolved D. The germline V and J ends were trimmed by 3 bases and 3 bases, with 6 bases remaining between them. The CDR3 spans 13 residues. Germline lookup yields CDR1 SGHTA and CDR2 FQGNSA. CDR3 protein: CASSFAVNQPQHF. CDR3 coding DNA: TGTGCCAGCAGCTTTGCCGTCAATCAGCCCCAGCATTTT.